This T cell receptor (beta chain) was documented in a study of chemoradiotherapy in HPV16-positive cancers. Only in-frame clones appear in the TCRdb table, and some are missing; sequencing was by immunoSEQ multiplex PCR. Of around 9,500 clones in the sample, around two thirds were seen once. CDR3 length: 14 residues. The V segment lost 7 bases and the J segment 5 bases; nucleotides outside the gene matches: 9. Germline CDR1 is SQVTM and CDR2 is ANQGSEA. The V call is TRBV29-1, the J call TRBJ2-5, with 11 positions matching TRBD2. The sample here was taken from a patient who underwent chemoradiotherapy. The source of this sequence is a human donor with HPV-associated anogenital cancer. The CDR3 sequence is CSAGGSGGAETQYF. The CDR3 DNA reads TGCAGCGCCGGCGGTAGCGGGGGGGCGGAGACCCAGTACTTC.